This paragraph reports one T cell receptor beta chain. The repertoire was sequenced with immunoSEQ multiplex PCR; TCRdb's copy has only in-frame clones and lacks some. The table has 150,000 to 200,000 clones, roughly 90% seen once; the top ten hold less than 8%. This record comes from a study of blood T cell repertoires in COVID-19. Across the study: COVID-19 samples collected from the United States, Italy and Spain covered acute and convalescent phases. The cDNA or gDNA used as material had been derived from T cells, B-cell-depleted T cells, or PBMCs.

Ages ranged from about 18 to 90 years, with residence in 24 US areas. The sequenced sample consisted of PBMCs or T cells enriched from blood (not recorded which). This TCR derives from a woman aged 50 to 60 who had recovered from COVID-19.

The CDR3 region has the DNA TGTGCCAGCAGCTCGGGACTAGCGGGCCACACAGATACGCAGTATTTT. Amino acids: CASSSGLAGHTDTQYF. This chain connects TRBV7-2 to TRBJ2-3; TRBD2 agrees at 12 bases. The CDR3 contains 16 residues. The germline CDR1 and CDR2 sequences are SGHTA and FQGNSA. V trimming: 4 bases; J trimming: 2 bases; junction bases outside the gene matches: 4.